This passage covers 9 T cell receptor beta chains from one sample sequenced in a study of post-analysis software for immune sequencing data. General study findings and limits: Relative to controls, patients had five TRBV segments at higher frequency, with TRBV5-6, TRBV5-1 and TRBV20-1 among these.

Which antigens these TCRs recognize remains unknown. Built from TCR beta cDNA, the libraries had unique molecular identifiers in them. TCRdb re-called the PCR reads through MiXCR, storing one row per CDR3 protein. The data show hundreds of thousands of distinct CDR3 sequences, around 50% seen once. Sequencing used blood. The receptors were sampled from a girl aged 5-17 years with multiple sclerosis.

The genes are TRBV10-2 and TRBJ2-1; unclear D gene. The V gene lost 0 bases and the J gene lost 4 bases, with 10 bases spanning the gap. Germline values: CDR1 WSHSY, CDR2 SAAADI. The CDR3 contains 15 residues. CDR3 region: CASSESRTQYNEQFF. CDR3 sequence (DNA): TGCGCCAGCAGTGAGTCGAGGACCCAATACAATGAGCAGTTCTTC.

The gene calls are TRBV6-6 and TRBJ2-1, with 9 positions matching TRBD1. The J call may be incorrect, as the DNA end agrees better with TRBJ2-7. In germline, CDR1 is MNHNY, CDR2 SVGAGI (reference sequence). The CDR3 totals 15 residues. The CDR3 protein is CASSLTGTGLGEQYF. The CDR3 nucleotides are TGTGCCAGCAGTCTAACCGGGACAGGGCTTGGAGAGCAGTACTTC.

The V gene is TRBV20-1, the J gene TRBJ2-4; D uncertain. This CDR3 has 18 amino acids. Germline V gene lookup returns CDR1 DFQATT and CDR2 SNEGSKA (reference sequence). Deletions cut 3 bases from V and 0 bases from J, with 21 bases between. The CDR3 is CSASAGYSDSLAKNIQYF. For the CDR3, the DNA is TGCAGTGCTAGTGCAGGCTACTCAGACTCATTAGCCAAAAACATTCAGTACTTC.

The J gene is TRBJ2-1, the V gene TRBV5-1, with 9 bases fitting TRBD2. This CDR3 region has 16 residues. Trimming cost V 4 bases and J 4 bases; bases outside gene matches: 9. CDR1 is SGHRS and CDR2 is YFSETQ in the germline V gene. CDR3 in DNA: TGCGCCAGCAGCAAAGGGCGACTAGCGGATTACAATGAGCAGTTCTTC. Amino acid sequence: CASSKGRLADYNEQFF.

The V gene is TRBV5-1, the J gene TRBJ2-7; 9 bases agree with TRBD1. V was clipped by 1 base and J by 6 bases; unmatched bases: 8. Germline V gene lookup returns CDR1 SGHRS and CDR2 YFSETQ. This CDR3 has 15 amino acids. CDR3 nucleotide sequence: TGCGCCAGCAGCTTGTATTCGGGACAGGGTCGCGAGCAGTACTTC. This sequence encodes CASSLYSGQGREQYF.

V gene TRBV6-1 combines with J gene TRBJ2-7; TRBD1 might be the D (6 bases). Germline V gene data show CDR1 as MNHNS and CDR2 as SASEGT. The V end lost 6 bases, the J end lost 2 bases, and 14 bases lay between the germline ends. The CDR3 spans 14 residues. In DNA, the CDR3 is TGTGCCAGCAGCCACGCGACAGGAGCCTACGAGCAGTACTTC. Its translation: CASSHATGAYEQYF.

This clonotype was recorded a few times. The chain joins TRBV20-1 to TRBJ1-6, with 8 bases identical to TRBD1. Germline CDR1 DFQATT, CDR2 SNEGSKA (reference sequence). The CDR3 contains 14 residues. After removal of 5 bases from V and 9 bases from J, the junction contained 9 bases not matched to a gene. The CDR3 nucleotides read TGCAGTGCTCCTAAGGGACAGGAGAGTTCACCCCTCCACTTT. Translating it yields CSAPKGQESSPLHF.

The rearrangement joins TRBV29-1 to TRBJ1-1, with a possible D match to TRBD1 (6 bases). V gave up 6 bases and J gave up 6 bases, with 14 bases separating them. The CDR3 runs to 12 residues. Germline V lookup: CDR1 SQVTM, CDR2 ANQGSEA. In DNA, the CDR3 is TGCAGCGTAGACGTCAGGGGCGCTGAAGCTTTCTTT. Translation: CSVDVRGAEAFF.

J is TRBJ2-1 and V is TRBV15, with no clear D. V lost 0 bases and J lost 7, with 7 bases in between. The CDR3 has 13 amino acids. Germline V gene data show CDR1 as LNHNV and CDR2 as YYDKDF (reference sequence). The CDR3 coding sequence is TGTGCCACCAGCAGAGACCTTAGTAATGAGCAGTTCTTC. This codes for CATSRDLSNEQFF.